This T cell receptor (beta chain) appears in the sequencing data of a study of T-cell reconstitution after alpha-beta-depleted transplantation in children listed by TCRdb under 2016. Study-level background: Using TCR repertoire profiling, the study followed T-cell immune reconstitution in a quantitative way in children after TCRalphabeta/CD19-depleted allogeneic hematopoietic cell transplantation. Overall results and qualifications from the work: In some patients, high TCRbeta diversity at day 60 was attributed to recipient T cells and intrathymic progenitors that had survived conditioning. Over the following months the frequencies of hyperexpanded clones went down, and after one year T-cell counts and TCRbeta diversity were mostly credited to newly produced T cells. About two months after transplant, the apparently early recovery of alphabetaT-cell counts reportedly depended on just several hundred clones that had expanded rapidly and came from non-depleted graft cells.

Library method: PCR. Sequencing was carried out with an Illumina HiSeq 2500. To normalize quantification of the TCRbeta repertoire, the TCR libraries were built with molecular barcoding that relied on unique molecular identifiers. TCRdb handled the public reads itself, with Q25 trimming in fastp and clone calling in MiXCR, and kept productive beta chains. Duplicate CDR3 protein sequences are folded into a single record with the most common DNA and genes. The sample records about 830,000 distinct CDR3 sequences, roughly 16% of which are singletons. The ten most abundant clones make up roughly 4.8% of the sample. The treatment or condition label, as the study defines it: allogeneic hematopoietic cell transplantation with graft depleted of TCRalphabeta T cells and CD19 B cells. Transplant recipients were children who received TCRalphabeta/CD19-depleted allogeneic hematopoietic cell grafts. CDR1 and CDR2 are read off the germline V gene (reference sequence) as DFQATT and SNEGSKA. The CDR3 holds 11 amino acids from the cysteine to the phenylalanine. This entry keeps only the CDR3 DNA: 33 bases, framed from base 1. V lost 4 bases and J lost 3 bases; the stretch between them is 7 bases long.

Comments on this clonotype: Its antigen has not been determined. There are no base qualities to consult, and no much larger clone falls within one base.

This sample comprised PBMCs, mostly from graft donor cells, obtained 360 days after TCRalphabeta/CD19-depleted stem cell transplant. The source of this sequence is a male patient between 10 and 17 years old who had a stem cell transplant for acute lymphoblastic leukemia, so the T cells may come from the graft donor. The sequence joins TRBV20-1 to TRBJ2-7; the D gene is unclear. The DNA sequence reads TGCAGTGCTATTACCAACTACGAGCAGTACTTC. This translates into CSAITNYEQYF.